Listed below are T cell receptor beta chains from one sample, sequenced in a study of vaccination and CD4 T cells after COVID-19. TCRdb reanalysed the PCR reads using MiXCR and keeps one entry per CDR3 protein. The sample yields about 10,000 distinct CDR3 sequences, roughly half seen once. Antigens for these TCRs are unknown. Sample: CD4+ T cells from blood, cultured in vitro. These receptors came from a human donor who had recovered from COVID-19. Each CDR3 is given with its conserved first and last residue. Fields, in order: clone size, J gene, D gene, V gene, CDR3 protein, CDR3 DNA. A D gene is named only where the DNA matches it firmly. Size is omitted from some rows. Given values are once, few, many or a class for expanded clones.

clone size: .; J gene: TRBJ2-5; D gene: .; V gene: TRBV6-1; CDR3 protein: CASSPQETQYF; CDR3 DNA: TGTGCCAGCAGCCCACAAGAGACCCAGTACTTC
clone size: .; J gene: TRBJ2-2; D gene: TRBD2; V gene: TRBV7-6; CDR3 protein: CASSPRGGSFTGELFF; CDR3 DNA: TGTGCCAGCAGCCCCCGCGGCGGGAGTTTTACCGGGGAGCTGTTTTTT
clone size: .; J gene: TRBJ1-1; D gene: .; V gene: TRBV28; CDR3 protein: CASNGRSHTEAFF; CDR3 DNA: TGTGCCAGCAACGGCAGGTCTCACACTGAAGCTTTCTTT
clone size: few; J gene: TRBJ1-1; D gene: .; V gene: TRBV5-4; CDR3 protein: CASSWGGTGEAFF; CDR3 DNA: TGTGCCAGCAGTTGGGGGGGCACGGGTGAAGCTTTCTTT
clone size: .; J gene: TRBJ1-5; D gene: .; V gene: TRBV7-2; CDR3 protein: CASSLRQGLDQPQHF; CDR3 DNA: TGTGCCAGCAGCTTAAGGCAGGGACTTGATCAGCCCCAGCATTTT
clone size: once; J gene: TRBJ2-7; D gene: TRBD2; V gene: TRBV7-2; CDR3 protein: CASSLAGSGAYEQYF; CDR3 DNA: TGTGCCAGCAGCTTAGCCGGCAGCGGGGCCTACGAGCAGTACTTC
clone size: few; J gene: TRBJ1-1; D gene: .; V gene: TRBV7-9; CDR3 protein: CASSPNQGGTEAFF; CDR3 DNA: TGTGCCAGCAGCCCCAACCAGGGAGGCACTGAAGCTTTCTTT
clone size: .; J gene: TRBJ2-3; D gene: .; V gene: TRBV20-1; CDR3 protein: CSARGTDTQYF; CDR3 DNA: TGCAGTGCCCGGGGCACAGATACGCAGTATTTT
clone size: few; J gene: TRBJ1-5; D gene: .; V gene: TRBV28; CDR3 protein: CASSPWEGNYQPQHF; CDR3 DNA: TGTGCCAGCAGCCCTTGGGAGGGGAACTATCAGCCCCAGCATTTT
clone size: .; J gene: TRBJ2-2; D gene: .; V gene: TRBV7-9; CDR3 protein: CASSLGAANTGELFF; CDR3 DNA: TGTGCCAGCAGCTTGGGGGCGGCGAACACCGGGGAGCTGTTTTTT
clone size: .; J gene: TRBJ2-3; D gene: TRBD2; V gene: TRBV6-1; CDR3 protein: CASSEGTSAGTDTQYF; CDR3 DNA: TGTGCCAGCAGTGAAGGGACTAGCGCGGGCACAGATACGCAGTATTTT
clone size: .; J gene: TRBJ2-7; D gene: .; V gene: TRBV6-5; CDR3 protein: CASSYGRVGYEQYF; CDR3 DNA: TGTGCCAGCAGTTACGGGCGGGTTGGCTACGAGCAGTACTTC
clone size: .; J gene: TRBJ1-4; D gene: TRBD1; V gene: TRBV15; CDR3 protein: CATSRDGRGRREKLFF; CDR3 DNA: TGTGCCACCAGCAGAGATGGGAGGGGGCGTCGGGAAAAACTGTTTTTT
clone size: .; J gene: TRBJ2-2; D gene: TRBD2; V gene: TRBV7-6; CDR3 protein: CASSRSGSPGELFF; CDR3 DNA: TGTGCCAGCAGCCGTAGCGGGAGTCCCGGGGAGCTGTTTTTT
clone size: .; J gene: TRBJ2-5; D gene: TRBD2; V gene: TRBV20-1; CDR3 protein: CSVLAGEQETQYF; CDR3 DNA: TGCAGTGTTCTAGCGGGCGAGCAAGAGACCCAGTACTTC
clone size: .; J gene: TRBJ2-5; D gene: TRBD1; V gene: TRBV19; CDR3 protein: CASSGLGTVQETQYF; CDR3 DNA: TGTGCCAGTAGTGGCTTGGGGACAGTTCAAGAGACCCAGTACTTC
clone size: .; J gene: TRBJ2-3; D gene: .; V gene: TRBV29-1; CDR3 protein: CSVQFYTQYF; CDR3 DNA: TGCAGCGTCCAATTCTATACGCAGTATTTT
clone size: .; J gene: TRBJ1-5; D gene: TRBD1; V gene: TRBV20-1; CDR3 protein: CSVKEPTGLNQPQHF; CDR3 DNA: TGCAGTGTTAAAGAGCCGACAGGGCTCAATCAGCCCCAGCATTTT
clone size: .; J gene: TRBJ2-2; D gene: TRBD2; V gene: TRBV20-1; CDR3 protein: CSAKLAGVVAGELFF; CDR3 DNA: TGCAGTGCTAAACTAGCGGGAGTCGTTGCTGGGGAGCTGTTTTTT
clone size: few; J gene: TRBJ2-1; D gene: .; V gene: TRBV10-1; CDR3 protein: CASQAGARNEQFF; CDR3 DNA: TGCGCCAGCCAGGCGGGGGCGAGGAATGAGCAGTTCTTC
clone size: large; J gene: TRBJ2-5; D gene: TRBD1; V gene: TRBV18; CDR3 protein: CASSPGDRGETQYF; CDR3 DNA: TGTGCCAGCTCACCGGGAGACAGGGGCGAGACCCAGTACTTC
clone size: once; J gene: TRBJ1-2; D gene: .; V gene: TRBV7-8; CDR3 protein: CASSSRQAASYGYTF; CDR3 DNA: TGTGCCAGCAGCTCAAGACAGGCTGCGTCCTATGGCTACACCTTC
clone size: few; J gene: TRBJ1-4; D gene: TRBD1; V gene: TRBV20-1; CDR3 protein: CSAPRQGFNEKLFF; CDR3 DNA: TGCAGTGCTCCTCGACAGGGGTTTAATGAAAAACTGTTTTTT
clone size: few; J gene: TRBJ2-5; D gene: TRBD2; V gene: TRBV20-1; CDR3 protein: CSARKGTSGPQETQYF; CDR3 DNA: TGCAGTGCTAGAAAGGGGACTAGCGGCCCCCAAGAGACCCAGTACTTC
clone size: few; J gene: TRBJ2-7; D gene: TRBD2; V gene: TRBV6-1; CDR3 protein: CASSENMVAGDNEQYF; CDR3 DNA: TGTGCCAGCAGTGAGAATATGGTAGCGGGAGACAACGAGCAGTACTTC
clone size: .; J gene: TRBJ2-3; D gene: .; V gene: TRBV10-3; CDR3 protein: CAISEREGASTDTQYF; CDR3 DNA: TGTGCCATCAGTGAGCGAGAAGGGGCTAGCACAGATACGCAGTATTTT
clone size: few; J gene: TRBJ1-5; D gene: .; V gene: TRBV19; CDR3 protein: CASSMSPGRGQPQHF; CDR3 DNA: TGTGCCAGTAGTATGTCTCCGGGGCGGGGTCAGCCCCAGCATTTT
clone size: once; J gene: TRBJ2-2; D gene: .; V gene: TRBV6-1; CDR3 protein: CASRTNAGELFF; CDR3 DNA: TGTGCCAGCAGAACGAACGCCGGGGAGCTGTTTTTT
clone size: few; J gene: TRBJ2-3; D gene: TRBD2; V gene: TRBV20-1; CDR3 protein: CSPGTSGSSTQYF; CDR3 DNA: TGCAGTCCTGGGACTAGCGGGAGTAGTACGCAGTATTTT
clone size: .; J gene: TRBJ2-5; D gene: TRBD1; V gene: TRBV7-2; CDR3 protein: CATGAEETQYF; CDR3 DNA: TGTGCTACAGGGGCCGAAGAGACCCAGTACTTC
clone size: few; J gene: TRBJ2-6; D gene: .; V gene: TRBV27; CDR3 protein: CASSASSGANVLTF; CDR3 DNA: TGTGCCAGCAGCGCGAGCTCTGGGGCCAACGTCCTGACTTTC
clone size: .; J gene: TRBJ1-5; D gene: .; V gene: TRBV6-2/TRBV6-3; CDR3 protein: CASSYQGNQPQHF; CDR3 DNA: TGTGCCAGCAGTTACCAGGGGAATCAGCCCCAGCATTTT
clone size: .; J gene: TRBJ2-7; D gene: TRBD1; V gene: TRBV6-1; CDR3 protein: CASTPGQASSYEQYF; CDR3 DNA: TGTGCCAGCACCCCGGGACAGGCGAGCTCCTACGAGCAGTACTTC
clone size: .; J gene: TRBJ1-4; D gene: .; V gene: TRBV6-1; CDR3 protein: CASRETTTNEKLFF; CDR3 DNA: TGTGCCAGCAGGGAGACAACGACTAATGAAAAACTGTTTTTT
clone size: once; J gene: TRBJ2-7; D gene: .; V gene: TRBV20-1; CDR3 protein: CSARKSEQYF; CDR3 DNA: TGCAGTGCTAGGAAGAGCGAGCAGTACTTC
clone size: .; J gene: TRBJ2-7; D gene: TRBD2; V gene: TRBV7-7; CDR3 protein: CTSSLGREGYEQYF; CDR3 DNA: TGTACCAGCAGTTTAGGGCGGGAGGGCTACGAGCAGTACTTC
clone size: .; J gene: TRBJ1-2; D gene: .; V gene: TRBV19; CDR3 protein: CASSDSYGYTF; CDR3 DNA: TGTGCCAGTTCGGACAGCTATGGCTACACCTTC
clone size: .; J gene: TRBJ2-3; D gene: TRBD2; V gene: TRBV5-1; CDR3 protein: CASSRGSGESADTQYF; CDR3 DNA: TGCGCCAGCAGCCGAGGGAGCGGGGAGAGTGCAGATACGCAGTATTTT
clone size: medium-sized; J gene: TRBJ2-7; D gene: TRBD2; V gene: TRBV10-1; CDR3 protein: CASSEGTSGTYEQYF; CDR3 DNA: TGCGCCAGCAGTGAGGGGACTAGCGGGACCTACGAGCAGTACTTC
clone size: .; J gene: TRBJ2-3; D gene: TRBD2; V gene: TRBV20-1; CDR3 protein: CSARGGGTSGSTDTQYF; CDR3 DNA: TGCAGTGCTAGAGGGGGGGGGACTAGCGGGAGCACAGATACGCAGTATTTT
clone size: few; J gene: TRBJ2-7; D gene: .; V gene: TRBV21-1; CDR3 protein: CASSKGPGRGLRVLYEQYF; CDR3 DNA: TGTGCCAGCAGCAAAGGCCCGGGAAGGGGCCTTCGGGTCCTGTACGAGCAGTACTTC
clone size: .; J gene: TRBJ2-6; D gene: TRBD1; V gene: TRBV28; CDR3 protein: CASSLSPGGSGANVLTF; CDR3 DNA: TGTGCCAGCAGTTTATCGCCAGGGGGCTCTGGGGCCAACGTCCTGACTTTC
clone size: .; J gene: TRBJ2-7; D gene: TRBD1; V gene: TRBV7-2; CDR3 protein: CASSPSRDRDEQYF; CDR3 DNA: TGTGCCAGCAGCCCCTCCCGGGACAGGGACGAGCAGTACTTC
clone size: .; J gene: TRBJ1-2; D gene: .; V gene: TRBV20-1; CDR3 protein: CSPSYGYTF; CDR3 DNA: TGCAGTCCCAGCTATGGCTACACCTTC